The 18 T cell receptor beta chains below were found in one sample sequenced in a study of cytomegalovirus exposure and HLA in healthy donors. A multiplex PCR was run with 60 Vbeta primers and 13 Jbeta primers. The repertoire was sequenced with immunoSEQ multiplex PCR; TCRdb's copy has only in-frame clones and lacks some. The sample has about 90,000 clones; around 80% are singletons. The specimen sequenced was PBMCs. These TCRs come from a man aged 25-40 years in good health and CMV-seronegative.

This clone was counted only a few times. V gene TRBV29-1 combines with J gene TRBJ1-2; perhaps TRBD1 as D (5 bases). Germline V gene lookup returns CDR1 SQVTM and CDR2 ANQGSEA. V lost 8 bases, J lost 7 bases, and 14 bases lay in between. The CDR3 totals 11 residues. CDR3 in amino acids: CSYTPGPGYTF. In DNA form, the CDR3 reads TGCAGCTATACGCCAGGGCCTGGCTACACCTTC.

The CDR3 is CASSGAVGGGYADTQYF. DNA of the CDR3: TGTGCCAGCAGTGGGGCCGTTGGGGGGGGTTATGCAGATACGCAGTATTTT. The gene calls are TRBV25-1 and TRBJ2-3; 7 nucleotides align to TRBD2. This CDR3 has 17 residues. Germline V gene sequence: CDR1 MGHDK, CDR2 SYGVNS. Unmatched junction bases numbered 14, after V lost 4 bases and J lost 4 bases.

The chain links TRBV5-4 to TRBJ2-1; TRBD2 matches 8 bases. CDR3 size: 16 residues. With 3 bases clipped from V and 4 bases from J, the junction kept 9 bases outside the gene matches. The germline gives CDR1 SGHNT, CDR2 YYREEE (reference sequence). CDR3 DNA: TGTGCCAGCAGCTATACCGGGGCTAGCGGGTACAATGAGCAGTTCTTC. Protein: CASSYTGASGYNEQFF.

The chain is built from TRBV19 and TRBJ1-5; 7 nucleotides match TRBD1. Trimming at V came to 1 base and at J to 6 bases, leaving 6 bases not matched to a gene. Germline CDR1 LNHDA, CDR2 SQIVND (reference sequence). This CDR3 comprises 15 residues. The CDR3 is CASSIGAGGGQPQHF. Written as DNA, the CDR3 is TGTGCCAGTAGTATAGGGGCAGGGGGAGGTCAGCCCCAGCATTTT.

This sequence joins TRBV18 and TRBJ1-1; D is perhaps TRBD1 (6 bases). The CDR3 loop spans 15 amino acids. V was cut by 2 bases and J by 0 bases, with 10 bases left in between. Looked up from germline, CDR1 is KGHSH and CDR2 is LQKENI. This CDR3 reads CASSPSGGMNTEAFF. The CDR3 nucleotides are TGTGCCAGCTCACCATCGGGGGGCATGAACACTGAAGCTTTCTTT.

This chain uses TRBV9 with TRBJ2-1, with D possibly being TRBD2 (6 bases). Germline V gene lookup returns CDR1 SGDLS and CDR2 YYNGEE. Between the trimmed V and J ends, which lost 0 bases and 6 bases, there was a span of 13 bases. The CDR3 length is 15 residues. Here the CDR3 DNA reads TGTGCCAGCAGCGTAGGGTTAGTGACTAGCAATGAGCAGTTCTTC. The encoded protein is CASSVGLVTSNEQFF.

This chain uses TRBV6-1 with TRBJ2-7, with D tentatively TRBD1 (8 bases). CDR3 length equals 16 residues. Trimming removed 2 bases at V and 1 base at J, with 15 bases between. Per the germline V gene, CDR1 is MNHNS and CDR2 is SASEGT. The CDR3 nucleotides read TGTGCCAGCAGTGAATCAACAGGGGGGGGGTCCTACGAGCAGTACTTC. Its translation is CASSESTGGGSYEQYF.

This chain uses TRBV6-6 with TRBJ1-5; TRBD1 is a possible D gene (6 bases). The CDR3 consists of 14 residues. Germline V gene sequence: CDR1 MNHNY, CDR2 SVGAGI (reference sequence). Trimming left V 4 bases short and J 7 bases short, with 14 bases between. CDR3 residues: CASSFRGEWQPQHF. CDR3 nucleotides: TGTGCCAGCAGTTTCAGGGGAGAGTGGCAGCCCCAGCATTTT.

CDR3 nucleotide sequence: TGTGCCAGCAGCTTGAGAGGGGGCAATCCTGAAGCTTTCTTT. The encoded protein is CASSLRGGNPEAFF. The V call is TRBV5-4, the J call TRBJ1-1; 7 bases match TRBD1. This CDR3 spans 14 amino acids. The ends lost 1 base at V and 6 bases at J; junction bases unmatched: 6. Germline CDR1 is SGHNT and CDR2 is YYREEE (reference sequence).

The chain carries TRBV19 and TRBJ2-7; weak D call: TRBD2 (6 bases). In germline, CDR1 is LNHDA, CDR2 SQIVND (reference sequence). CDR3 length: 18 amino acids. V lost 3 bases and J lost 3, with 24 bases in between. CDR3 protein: CASSIPSSSGEVVYEQYF. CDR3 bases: TGTGCCAGTAGTATCCCCTCATCATCCGGGGAGGTCGTCTACGAGCAGTACTTC.

The CDR3 DNA reads as TGCAGCGTTTCCCGGACAGGCGTGAACACTGAAGCTTTCTTT. Encoded protein: CSVSRTGVNTEAFF. V usage is TRBV29-1 and J usage is TRBJ1-1; 7 nucleotides line up with TRBD1. This CDR3 spans 14 amino acids. V dropped 5 bases and J dropped 0; count of bases not matched to a gene: 6. CDR1 is SQVTM and CDR2 is ANQGSEA in the germline V gene.

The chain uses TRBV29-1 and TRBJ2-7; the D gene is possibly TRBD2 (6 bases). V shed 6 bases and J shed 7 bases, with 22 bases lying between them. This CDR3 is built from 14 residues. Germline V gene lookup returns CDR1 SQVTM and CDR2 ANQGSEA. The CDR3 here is CSVTGINLGGEQYF. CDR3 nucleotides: TGCAGCGTAACGGGGATTAACCTCGGAGGGGAGCAGTACTTC.

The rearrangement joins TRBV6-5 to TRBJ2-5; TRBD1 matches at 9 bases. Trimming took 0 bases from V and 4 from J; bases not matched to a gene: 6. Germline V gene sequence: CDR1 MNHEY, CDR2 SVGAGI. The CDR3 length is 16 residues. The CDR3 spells CASSYSGQGKGETQYF. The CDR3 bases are TGTGCCAGCAGTTACTCGGGACAGGGCAAGGGAGAGACCCAGTACTTC.

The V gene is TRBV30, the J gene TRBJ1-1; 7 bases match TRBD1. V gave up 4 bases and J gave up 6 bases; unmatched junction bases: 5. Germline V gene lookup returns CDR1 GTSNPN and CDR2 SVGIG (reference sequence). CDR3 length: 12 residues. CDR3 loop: CAWTPGQPEAFF. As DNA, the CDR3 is TGTGCCTGGACCCCGGGACAGCCTGAAGCTTTCTTT.

The CDR3 sequence: CASSVLAVPSTDTQYF. The CDR3 DNA follows: TGTGCCAGCAGCGTACTAGCGGTCCCTAGCACAGATACGCAGTATTTT. The chain uses TRBV27 and TRBJ2-3, with TRBD2 identical over 8 bases. The trim removed 6 bases at V and 0 bases at J, leaving 8 bases unmatched. Germline V lookup: CDR1 MNHEY, CDR2 SMNVEV (reference sequence). The CDR3 length is 16 residues.

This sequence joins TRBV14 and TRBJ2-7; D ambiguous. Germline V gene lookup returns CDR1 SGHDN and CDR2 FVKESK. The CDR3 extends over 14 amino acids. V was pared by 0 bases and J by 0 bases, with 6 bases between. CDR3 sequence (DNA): TGTGCCAGCAGCCAAGACCTACCCTCCTACGAGCAGTACTTC. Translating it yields CASSQDLPSYEQYF.

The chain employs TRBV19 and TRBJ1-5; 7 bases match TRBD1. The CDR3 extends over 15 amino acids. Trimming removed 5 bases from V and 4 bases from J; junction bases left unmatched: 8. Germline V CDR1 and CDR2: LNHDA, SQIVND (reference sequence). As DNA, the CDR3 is TGTGCCAGTAGTCGCGGGACAGCTGAAAATCAGCCCCAGCATTTT. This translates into CASSRGTAENQPQHF.

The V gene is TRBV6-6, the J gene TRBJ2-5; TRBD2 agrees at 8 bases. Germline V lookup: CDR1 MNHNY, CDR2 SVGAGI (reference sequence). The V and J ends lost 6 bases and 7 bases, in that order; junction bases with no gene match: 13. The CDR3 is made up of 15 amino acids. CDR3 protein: CASSSLPGGPGTQYF. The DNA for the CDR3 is TGTGCCAGCAGCTCCCTCCCGGGGGGGCCGGGGACCCAGTACTTC.